These 30 T cell receptor beta chains were sequenced from one sample in a study of blood T cell repertoires in COVID-19. The method was immunoSEQ multiplex PCR; TCRdb's version includes in-frame clones alone and lacks a portion of them. The sample consists of about 29,000 clones, 89% of them appearing once. Sequences were obtained from peripheral blood. All receptors derive from a human donor in a cohort sampled during active COVID-19.

V is TRBV9 and J is TRBJ1-2; 8 nucleotides match TRBD1. The germline V gene has CDR1 SGDLS and CDR2 YYNGEE. The V segment lost 5 bases and the J segment 4 bases; nucleotides outside the gene matches: 7. This CDR3 is 14 amino acids long. For the CDR3, the DNA is TGTGCCAGCAGTAATAGGGACAGGACCTATGGCTACACCTTC. Translating it yields CASSNRDRTYGYTF.

This clone was detected once. The chain combines TRBV9 with TRBJ2-5, with a tentative D call TRBD1 (6 bases). Germline assignment: CDR1 SGDLS and CDR2 YYNGEE. Trimming cost V 0 bases and J 5 bases, with 17 bases left between them. This CDR3 contains 16 residues. CDR3 coding DNA: TGTGCCAGCAGCGTAGATTCTGACAGGAGGTCGGAGACCCAGTACTTC. Its translation: CASSVDSDRRSETQYF.

This clone is labeled medium-sized. DNA for the CDR3: TGTGCCAGCACTCGGGAGGGGAGCACAGATACGCAGTATTTT. Its translation is CASTREGSTDTQYF. The chain employs TRBV7-9 and TRBJ2-3; 8 nucleotides match TRBD2. The CDR3 runs to 14 residues. The trim removed 7 bases at V and 0 bases at J, leaving 3 bases unmatched. Per germline, CDR1 SEHNR and CDR2 FQNEAQ (reference sequence). Looking up the rest from reference TRBV7-9 and TRBJ2-3 gives the full variable domain: DTGVSQNPRHKITKRGQNVTFRCDPISEHNRLYWYRQTLGQGPEFLTYFQNEAQLEKSRLLSDRFSAERPKGSFSTLEIQRTEQGDSAMYLCASTREGSTDTQYFGPGTRLTVL.

The chain is built from TRBV28 and TRBJ2-7, with D possibly TRBD2 on 5 matching bases. V lost 2 bases, J lost 1 base, and 9 bases lay in between. CDR3 length: 14 amino acids. Germline lookup yields CDR1 MDHEN and CDR2 SYDVKM. The CDR3 DNA is TGTGCCAGCAGTTTACCGGGGTCATCCTACGAGCAGTACTTC. Translating it yields CASSLPGSSYEQYF.

V is TRBV7-9 and J is TRBJ1-4, with D possibly TRBD1 on 5 matching bases. This CDR3 is built from 16 residues. CDR1 is SEHNR and CDR2 is FQNEAQ in the germline V gene (reference sequence). V lost 1 base, J lost 8 bases, and 17 bases lay in between. The CDR3 nucleotides are TGTGCCAGCAGCTTAGGGGTCCGGACAAACGGAGAAAAACTGTTTTTT. Translating gives CASSLGVRTNGEKLFF. The full variable domain, in which reference TRBV7-9 and TRBJ1-4 provide the parts outside the CDR3, is DTGVSQNPRHKITKRGQNVTFRCDPISEHNRLYWYRQTLGQGPEFLTYFQNEAQLEKSRLLSDRFSAERPKGSFSTLEIQRTEQGDSAMYLCASSLGVRTNGEKLFFGSGTQLSVL.

This chain uses TRBV7-2 with TRBJ1-1; D is undetermined. V gave up 6 bases and J gave up 7 bases, with 18 bases separating them. CDR3 size: 14 residues. Germline CDR1 reads SGHTA; CDR2 reads FQGNSA. As DNA, the CDR3 is TGTGCCAGCAGTCGTCGCGGATTACAATTTGAAGCTTTCTTT. Amino acids: CASSRRGLQFEAFF. Combining the CDR3 with reference TRBV7-2 and TRBJ1-1 gives the whole variable domain GAGVSQSPSNKVTEKGKDVELRCDPISGHTALYWYRQSLGQGLEFLIYFQGNSAPDKSGLPSDRFSAERTGGSVSTLTIQRTQQEDSAVYLCASSRRGLQFEAFFGQGTRLTVV.

The rearrangement links TRBV2 to TRBJ1-4; no definite D call. The CDR3 totals 15 residues. Between the trimmed V and J ends, which lost 4 bases and 1 base, there was a span of 10 bases. Germline V gene sequence: CDR1 SNHLY, CDR2 FYNNEI. The CDR3 coding sequence is TGTGCCAGCAGTGTTCGGTCAAGAACTAATGAAAAACTGTTTTTT. Encoded protein: CASSVRSRTNEKLFF.

The chain links TRBV4-1 to TRBJ1-5; D is perhaps TRBD1 (6 bases). This CDR3 contains 18 residues. CDR1 is MGHRA, CDR2 YSYEKL, per germline. The V end was cut by 3 bases, the J end by 6 bases, with 24 bases between. The chain's CDR3 is CASSQGGAPLGLPQPQHF. The CDR3 DNA follows: TGCGCCAGCAGCCAGGGGGGGGCTCCGCTGGGTCTGCCTCAGCCCCAGCATTTT.

This clone was detected a few times. The chain is built from TRBV5-4 and TRBJ2-2; 7 bases match TRBD1. The ends lost 4 bases at V and 4 bases at J; junction bases unmatched: 13. The CDR3 consists of 17 residues. CDR1 is SGHNT and CDR2 is YYREEE in the germline V gene (reference sequence). The CDR3 spells CASSHTPGTASTGELFF. CDR3 coding DNA: TGTGCCAGCAGCCACACCCCCGGGACAGCTTCCACCGGGGAGCTGTTTTTT.

In nucleotides, the CDR3 is TGTGCCAGCAGCCAAGTCAGGGAGGGTGGGGAGCTGTTTTTT. It translates to CASSQVREGGELFF. The gene calls are TRBV3-1 (or the pseudogene TRBV3-2) and TRBJ2-2, with 7 bases lining up with TRBD2. J gave up 8 bases and V 1 base, and 4 bases lay outside the gene matches. The CDR3 loop spans 14 amino acids. CDR1 and CDR2 from the germline V gene are LGHDT and YNNKEL (reference sequence).

The rearrangement joins TRBV19 to TRBJ1-2; tentative D call: TRBD1 (5 bases). V lost 0 bases and J 4 bases, leaving 9 bases between the germline ends. In germline, CDR1 is LNHDA, CDR2 SQIVND (reference sequence). The CDR3 consists of 14 residues. CDR3 sequence: CASSIDRQLYGYTF. CDR3 in DNA: TGTGCCAGTAGTATAGATCGACAGCTCTATGGCTACACCTTC.

The chain employs TRBV5-4 and TRBJ1-2; D call uncertain. The germline CDR1 and CDR2 sequences are SGHNT and YYREEE (reference sequence). Trimming removed 5 bases at V and 6 bases at J, with 14 bases between. CDR3 length: 13 amino acids. In DNA, the CDR3 is TGTGCCAGCAGGTCCGGGTCCCCTGATGGCTACACCTTC. This codes for CASRSGSPDGYTF. The whole variable domain, filled in from reference TRBV5-4 and TRBJ1-2, reads ETGVTQSPTHLIKTRGQQVTLRCSSQSGHNTVSWYQQALGQGPQFIFQYYREEENGRGNFPPRFSGLQFPNYSSELNVNALELDDSALYLCASRSGSPDGYTFGSGTRLTVV.

The gene calls are TRBV4-3 and TRBJ1-1, with D maybe TRBD1 (6 bases). CDR1 and CDR2 from the germline V gene are LGHNA and YSLEER. The V gene lost 0 bases and the J gene lost 4 bases, with 18 bases spanning the gap. CDR3 length: 17 residues. Here the CDR3 reads CASSQEPAGGGTTEAFF. The CDR3 DNA reads as TGCGCCAGCAGCCAAGAACCCGCCGGCGGGGGCACCACTGAAGCTTTCTTT.

The chain recombines TRBV7-8 with TRBJ2-1; possibly TRBD2 for D (6 bases). The CDR3 has 18 amino acids. V shed 0 bases and J shed 5 bases, with 20 bases lying between them. CDR1 is SGHVS and CDR2 is FQNEAQ in the germline V gene. Written as DNA, the CDR3 is TGTGCCAGCAGCTTAGCTTTTGGGCTAGCGTGGGTTAACAATGAGCAGTTCTTC. Its protein is CASSLAFGLAWVNNEQFF.

The CDR3 DNA reads as TGCAGTGCTAGTGGTCAGAGCAATCAGCCCCAGCATTTT. It yields the protein CSASGQSNQPQHF. The genes are TRBV20-1 and TRBJ1-5, with D unresolved. With 3 bases removed from V and 1 base from J, the gap between germline ends came to 7 bases. CDR1 is DFQATT, CDR2 SNEGSKA, per germline (reference sequence). This CDR3 is built from 13 residues.

The chain uses TRBV6-7 and TRBJ1-1; 8 nucleotides match TRBD1. TRBV6-7 is an ORF, and what it does is uncertain. With 10 bases clipped from V and 2 bases from J, the junction kept 9 bases outside the gene matches. This CDR3 comprises 14 residues. The CDR3 region has the DNA TGTGCCACCGGGACAGGAGAACATAACACTGAAGCTTTCTTT. This translates into CATGTGEHNTEAFF.

V usage is TRBV5-5 and J usage is TRBJ2-7, with TRBD2 matching 10 bases. The junction had 5 bases not matched to a gene; V was cut back by 6 bases and J by 2 bases. The CDR3 length is 14 residues. The germline V gene encodes CDR1 SGHKS and CDR2 YYEKEE (reference sequence). The CDR3 reads CASTIAGGTYEQYF. In DNA, the CDR3 is TGTGCCAGCACCATAGCGGGGGGCACCTACGAGCAGTACTTC.

The V gene is TRBV7-2, the J gene TRBJ1-2; a possible D gene is TRBD1 (5 bases). The CDR3 spans 13 residues. The V and J ends lost 3 bases and 6 bases respectively, with 11 bases between them. CDR1 and CDR2 from the germline V gene are SGHTA and FQGNSA. The CDR3 DNA follows: TGTGCCAGCAGCTTCGGGGGTGGAGATGGCTACACCTTC. Amino acid sequence: CASSFGGGDGYTF.

The rearrangement links TRBV28 to TRBJ1-6, with D unresolved. V lost 2 bases to trimming and J lost 11 bases, with 10 bases between them. Germline CDR1 and CDR2: MDHEN and SYDVKM. The length of the CDR3 is 13 residues. CDR3 nucleotide sequence: TGTGCCAGCAGTTTAACGGGGAGGACACCCCTCCACTTT. Amino acids: CASSLTGRTPLHF. Looking up the rest from reference TRBV28 and TRBJ1-6 gives the full variable domain: DVKVTQSSRYLVKRTGEKVFLECVQDMDHENMFWYRQDPGLGLRLIYFSYDVKMKEKGDIPEGYSVSREKKERFSLILESASTNQTSMYLCASSLTGRTPLHFGNGTRLTVT.

The rearrangement links TRBV5-6 to TRBJ2-7, with 11 nucleotides matching TRBD1. The CDR3 has 16 amino acids. Germline trimming cut 4 bases from V and 0 bases from J; bases unmatched to any gene: 6. Germline CDR1 and CDR2: SGHDT and YYEEEE. The CDR3 coding sequence is TGTGCCAGCAGCCGTCGCGGGACAGGGGGCTCCTACGAGCAGTACTTC. It codes for CASSRRGTGGSYEQYF.

The chain recombines TRBV9 with TRBJ2-3, with 7 bases that match TRBD2. The CDR3 runs to 18 residues. V shed 0 bases and J 2 bases; nucleotides not matched to a gene: 12. Germline CDR1 SGDLS, CDR2 YYNGEE. In DNA, the CDR3 is TGTGCCAGCAGCGTAGGCGGTAGCGGGTTACGAGACACAGATACGCAGTATTTT. This translates into CASSVGGSGLRDTDTQYF.

The chain employs TRBV6-5 and TRBJ1-4, with D perhaps TRBD1 (5 bases). This CDR3 has 13 residues. Trimming took off 6 bases at V and 7 bases at J, with 12 bases between the two ends. Germline V gene data show CDR1 as MNHEY and CDR2 as SVGAGI. The CDR3 DNA sequence: TGTGCCAGCAGAAGCCAGGGTCCTGAAAAACTGTTTTTT. This sequence encodes CASRSQGPEKLFF.

The V call is TRBV27, the J call TRBJ1-4; unclear D gene. Per the germline V gene, CDR1 is MNHEY and CDR2 is SMNVEV (reference sequence). V lost 4 bases and J lost 3, with 9 bases in between. The CDR3 has 14 residues. Here the CDR3 reads CASSSRAANEKLFF. The CDR3 DNA reads TGTGCCAGCAGTTCGAGGGCGGCTAATGAAAAACTGTTTTTT.

A few counts support this clone. The J gene is TRBJ2-7, the V gene TRBV7-9; D not resolved. This CDR3 contains 11 residues. V was clipped by 4 bases and J by 8 bases, with 9 bases between them. Per the germline V gene, CDR1 is SEHNR and CDR2 is FQNEAQ (reference sequence). The CDR3 region is CASSSGYQQYF. CDR3 bases: TGTGCCAGCAGCTCCGGTTATCAGCAGTACTTC.

The chain recombines TRBV3-1 (or the pseudogene TRBV3-2) with TRBJ1-1; D is unresolved. The CDR3 extends over 14 amino acids. The ends were cut back, 5 bases at V and 1 base at J, with 11 bases in the middle. Germline CDR1 is LGHDT and CDR2 is YNNKEL (reference sequence). CDR3 loop: CASSDPPGNTEAFF. The CDR3 bases are TGTGCCAGCAGCGATCCCCCGGGGAACACTGAAGCTTTCTTT.

The chain recombines TRBV5-6 with TRBJ1-5; D not resolved. CDR1 and CDR2 from the germline V gene are SGHDT and YYEEEE. CDR3 length equals 16 residues. V shed 2 bases and J shed 2 bases, with 14 bases lying between them. CDR3 bases: TGTGCCAGCAGCTTATCCCCGGGTCGGGGCAATCAGCCCCAGCATTTT. Its protein product is CASSLSPGRGNQPQHF.

The chain employs TRBV19 and TRBJ2-3, with no clear D. Germline V gene lookup returns CDR1 LNHDA and CDR2 SQIVND (reference sequence). The CDR3 length is 12 residues. V shed 5 bases and J shed 7 bases, with 10 bases lying between them. The CDR3, as DNA: TGTGCCAGTAGTGAGGCTATGCATACGCAGTATTTT. This gives the protein CASSEAMHTQYF. The variable domain in full, completed from reference TRBV19 and TRBJ2-3, reads DGGITQSPKYLFRKEGQNVTLSCEQNLNHDAMYWYRQDPGQGLRLIYYSQIVNDFQKGDIAEGYSVSREKKESFPLTVTSAQKNPTAFYLCASSEAMHTQYFGPGTRLTVL.

This clone was found a few times. The chain has TRBV20-1 and TRBJ1-5, with 9 bases that match TRBD1. Germline lookup yields CDR1 DFQATT and CDR2 SNEGSKA (reference sequence). The CDR3 is 18 residues long. The junction had 14 bases not matched to a gene; V was cut back by 3 bases and J by 2 bases. CDR3: CSASTGTGREGGNQPQHF. The CDR3 coding sequence is TGCAGTGCTAGTACTGGGACAGGGAGAGAGGGAGGCAATCAGCCCCAGCATTTT.

The genes are TRBV30 and TRBJ2-5, with D possibly matching TRBD2 (5 bases). The CDR3 has 12 amino acids. The germline CDR1 and CDR2 sequences are GTSNPN and SVGIG (reference sequence). Trimming cost V 8 bases and J 5 bases, with 15 bases left between them. In DNA form, the CDR3 reads TGTGCCCTAGCACAAAGTACTGAGACCCAGTACTTC. This encodes CALAQSTETQYF.

V gene TRBV13 combines with J gene TRBJ1-2; a possible D gene is TRBD1 (5 bases). V was pared by 2 bases and J by 10 bases, with 14 bases between. The CDR3 consists of 13 residues. Per germline, CDR1 PRHDT and CDR2 FYEKMQ (reference sequence). The CDR3 DNA follows: TGTGCCAGCAGCTTAATTAGCGGACACATCTACACCTTC. Its protein product is CASSLISGHIYTF.